Ten or more counts support the clone carrying this T cell receptor beta chain. Its antigen remains unidentified. This entry belongs to a study of molecular identifiers for immune sequencing clone quantification. Previously described methods and listed TCR primers were used for bulk TCR libraries. TCRdb processed the PCR reads anew with MiXCR; each CDR3 protein has one entry. Here the sample spans roughly 97,000 distinct CDR3 sequences, approximately 24% being singletons. Study-wide results and limits: Clones that exceeded 20 RNA copies held over 99% of effector molecules, yet under 1% in naive cells.

This CDR3 is 17 amino acids long. Trimming removed 4 bases from V and 4 bases from J; junction bases left unmatched: 9. The germline V gene has CDR1 LGHNA and CDR2 YSLEER. Sorted inputs of roughly 19,000 to 1,100,000 cells, with 10%, 30% or 50% RNA, yielded naive CD8 libraries. This TCR came from a human donor in good health. Some libraries in this study had Jurkat cell RNA spiked in. Input material: naive CD8+ T cells from blood, with Jurkat cell RNA spiked in. Subset in this sample: FACS-sorted CD8+CD4-CCR7+CD45RA+ naive T cells. The V call is TRBV4-3, the J call TRBJ2-2; 10 bases fit TRBD1. The CDR3 reads CASSREGGQGTTGELFF. CDR3 sequence (DNA): TGCGCCAGCAGCCGTGAGGGGGGACAGGGGACCACCGGGGAGCTGTTTTTT.